This TCR beta chain was captured in a study of regulatory T cells in long-lasting Graves disease. Points from the study as a whole: New patients shared roughly 980 public clonotypes, fewer than the approximately 2,500 shared by persistent patients.

In building TCR beta libraries, iRepertoire HTBI primers were used together with Arm-PCR of CDR3 regions. TCRdb redid the calling of the multiplex PCR reads with MiXCR, one entry per CDR3 protein. The sample carries 700,000 or so distinct CDR3 sequences, 25% to 30% recorded once. Time point specified: persistent/refractory GD, antithyroid drugs over 5 years with positive TRAb. The TCR library was made from RNA that had been extracted from PBMCs in TRIzol. Points on this clonotype: Its antigen is not known.

The V and J ends lost 4 bases and 4 bases respectively, with 10 bases between them. CDR3 size: 13 residues. CDR1 KGHSH and CDR2 LQKENI come from the germline V gene. The receptor was isolated from a female donor with Graves disease. The rearrangement joins TRBV18 to TRBJ1-1, with D possibly TRBD1 on 6 matching bases. The sequences come from peripheral blood mononuclear cells (PBMCs), collected when the disease was refractory, from a patient treated with antithyroid drugs. For the CDR3, the DNA is TGTGCCAGCTCACGGGGGGCGTTCACTGAAGCTTTCTTT. Translation: CASSRGAFTEAFF.